This TCR beta chain stems from a study of technical replicates of blood from four donors. Deletions cut 1 base from V and 6 bases from J, with 10 bases between. The CDR3 loop spans 14 amino acids. Germline V lookup: CDR1 SGHAT, CDR2 FQNNGV. Only in-frame clones appear in the TCRdb table, and some are missing; sequencing was by immunoSEQ multiplex PCR. The sample shows about 81,000 clones, about 94% of them seen only once. The sample taken for sequencing was T cells isolated from PBMCs. The sequence was obtained from a human donor in good health. The rearrangement uses TRBV11-2 and TRBJ2-1, with a weak D call TRBD2 (6 bases). CDR3 protein: CASSLGLGVNEQFF. The CDR3 DNA reads as TGTGCCAGCAGCTTAGGACTAGGAGTCAATGAGCAGTTCTTC.